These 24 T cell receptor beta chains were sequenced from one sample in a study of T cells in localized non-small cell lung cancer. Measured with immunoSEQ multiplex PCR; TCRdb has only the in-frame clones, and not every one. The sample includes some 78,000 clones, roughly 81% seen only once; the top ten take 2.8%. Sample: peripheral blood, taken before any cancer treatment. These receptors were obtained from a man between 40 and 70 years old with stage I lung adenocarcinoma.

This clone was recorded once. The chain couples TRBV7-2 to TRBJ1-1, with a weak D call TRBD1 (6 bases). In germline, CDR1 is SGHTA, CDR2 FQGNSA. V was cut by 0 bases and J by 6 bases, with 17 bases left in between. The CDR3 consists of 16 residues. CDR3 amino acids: CASSLALRGGASEAFF. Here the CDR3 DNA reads TGTGCCAGCAGCTTAGCATTACGGGGGGGCGCCTCTGAAGCTTTCTTT.

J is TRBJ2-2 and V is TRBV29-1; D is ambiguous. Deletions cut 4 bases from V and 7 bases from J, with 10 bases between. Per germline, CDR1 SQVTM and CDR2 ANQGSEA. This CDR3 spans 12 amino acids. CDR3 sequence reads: CSVGVSGGELFF. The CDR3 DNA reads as TGCAGCGTTGGAGTTTCAGGCGGGGAGCTGTTTTTT.

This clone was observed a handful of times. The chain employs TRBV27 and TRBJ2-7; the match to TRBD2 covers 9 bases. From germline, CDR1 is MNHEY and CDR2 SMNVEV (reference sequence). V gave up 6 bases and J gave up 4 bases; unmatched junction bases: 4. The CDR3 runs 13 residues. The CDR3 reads CASSGLAGYEQYF. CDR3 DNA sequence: TGTGCCAGCAGCGGCCTAGCGGGGTACGAGCAGTACTTC.

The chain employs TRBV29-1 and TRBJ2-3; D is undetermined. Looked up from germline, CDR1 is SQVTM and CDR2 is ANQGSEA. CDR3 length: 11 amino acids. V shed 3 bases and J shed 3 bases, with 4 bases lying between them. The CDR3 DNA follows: TGCAGCGTTGAGGTGACAGATACGCAGTATTTT. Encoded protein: CSVEVTDTQYF.

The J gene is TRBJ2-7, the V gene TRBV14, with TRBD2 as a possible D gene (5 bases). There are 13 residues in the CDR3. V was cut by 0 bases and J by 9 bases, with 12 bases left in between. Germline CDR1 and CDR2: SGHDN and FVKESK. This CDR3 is CASSQDLAGAQYF. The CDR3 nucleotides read TGTGCCAGCAGCCAAGATCTAGCTGGTGCGCAGTACTTC.

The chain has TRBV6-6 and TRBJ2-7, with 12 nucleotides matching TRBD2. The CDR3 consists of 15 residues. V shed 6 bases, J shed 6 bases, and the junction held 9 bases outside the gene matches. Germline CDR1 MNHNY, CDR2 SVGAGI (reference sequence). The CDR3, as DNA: TGTGCCAGCAGCTGGGGGACTAGCGGGCGGGCCGAGCAGTACTTC. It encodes CASSWGTSGRAEQYF.

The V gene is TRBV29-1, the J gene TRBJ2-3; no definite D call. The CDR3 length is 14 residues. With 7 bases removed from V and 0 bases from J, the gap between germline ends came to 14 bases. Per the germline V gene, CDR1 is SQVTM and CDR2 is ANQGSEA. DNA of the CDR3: TGCAGCGCCTCCCTCGCGGAGAGCACAGATACGCAGTATTTT. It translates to CSASLAESTDTQYF.

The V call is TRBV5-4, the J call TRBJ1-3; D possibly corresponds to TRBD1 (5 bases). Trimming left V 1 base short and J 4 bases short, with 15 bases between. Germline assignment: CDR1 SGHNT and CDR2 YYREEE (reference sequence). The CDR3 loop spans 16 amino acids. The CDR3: CASSLLGDTTGNTIYF. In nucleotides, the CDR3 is TGTGCCAGCAGCTTGCTAGGGGATACGACCGGAAACACCATATATTTT.

CDR3 in amino acids: CASSSAGLSSYEQYF. The CDR3 nucleotides are TGTGCCAGCAGCTCTGCAGGACTATCCTCCTACGAGCAGTACTTC. This chain links TRBV5-6 with TRBJ2-7, with TRBD2 as a possible D gene (6 bases). The CDR3 has 15 residues. Germline loops: CDR1 SGHDT, CDR2 YYEEEE. The V end lost 3 bases, the J end lost 0 bases, and 13 bases lay between the germline ends.

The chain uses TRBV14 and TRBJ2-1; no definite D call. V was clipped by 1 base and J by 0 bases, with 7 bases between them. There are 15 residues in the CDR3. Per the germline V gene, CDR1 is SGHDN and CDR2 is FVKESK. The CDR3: CASSQVASSYNEQFF. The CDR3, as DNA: TGTGCCAGCAGCCAAGTCGCGAGCTCCTACAATGAGCAGTTCTTC.

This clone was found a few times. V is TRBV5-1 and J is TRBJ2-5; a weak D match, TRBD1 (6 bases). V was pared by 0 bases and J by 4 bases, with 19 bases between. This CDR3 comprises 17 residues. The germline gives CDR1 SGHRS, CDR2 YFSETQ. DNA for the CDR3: TGCGCCAGCAGCTTGGAGCCAGGGACAAAGTACAGAGAGACCCAGTACTTC. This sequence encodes CASSLEPGTKYRETQYF. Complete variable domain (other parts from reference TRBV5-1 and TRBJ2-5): KAGVTQTPRYLIKTRGQQVTLSCSPISGHRSVSWYQQTPGQGLQFLFEYFSETQRNKGNFPGRFSGRQFSNSRSEMNVSTLELGDSALYLCASSLEPGTKYRETQYFGPGTRLLVL.

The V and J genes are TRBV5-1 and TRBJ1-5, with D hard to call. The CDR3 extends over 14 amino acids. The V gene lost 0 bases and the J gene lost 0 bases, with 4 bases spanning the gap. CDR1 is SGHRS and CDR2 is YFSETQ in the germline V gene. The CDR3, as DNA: TGCGCCAGCAGCTTGGATCCTAGCAATCAGCCCCAGCATTTT. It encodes CASSLDPSNQPQHF.

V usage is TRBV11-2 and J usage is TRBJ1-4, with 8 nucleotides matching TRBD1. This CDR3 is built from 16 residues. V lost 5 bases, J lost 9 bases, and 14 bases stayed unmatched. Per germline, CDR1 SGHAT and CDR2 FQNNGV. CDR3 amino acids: CASSPGNQGARKKLFF. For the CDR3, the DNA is TGTGCCAGCAGCCCCGGGAACCAGGGGGCTCGGAAAAAACTGTTTTTT.

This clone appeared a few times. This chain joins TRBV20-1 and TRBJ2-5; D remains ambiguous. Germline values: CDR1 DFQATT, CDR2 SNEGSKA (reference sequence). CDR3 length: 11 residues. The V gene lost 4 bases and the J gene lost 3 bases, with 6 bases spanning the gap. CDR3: CSAKRKETQYF. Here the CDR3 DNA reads TGCAGTGCTAAAAGAAAAGAGACCCAGTACTTC.

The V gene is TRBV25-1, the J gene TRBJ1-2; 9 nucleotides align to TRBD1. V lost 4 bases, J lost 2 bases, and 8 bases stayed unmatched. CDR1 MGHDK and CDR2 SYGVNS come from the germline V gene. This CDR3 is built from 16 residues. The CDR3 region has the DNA TGTGCCAGCAGTGGACCGGGACAGGGAACAAACTATGGCTACACCTTC. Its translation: CASSGPGQGTNYGYTF.

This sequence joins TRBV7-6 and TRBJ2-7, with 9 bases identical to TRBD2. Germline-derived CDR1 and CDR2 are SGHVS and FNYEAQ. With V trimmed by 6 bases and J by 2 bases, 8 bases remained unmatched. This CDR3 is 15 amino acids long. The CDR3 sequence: CASSFSGSSPYEQYF. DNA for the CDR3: TGTGCCAGCAGTTTTAGCGGGAGTTCCCCCTACGAGCAGTACTTC.

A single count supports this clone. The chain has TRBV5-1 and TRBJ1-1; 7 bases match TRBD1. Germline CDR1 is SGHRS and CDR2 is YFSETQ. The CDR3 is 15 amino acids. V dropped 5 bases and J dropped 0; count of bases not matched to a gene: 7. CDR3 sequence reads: CASRRVTGLNTEAFF. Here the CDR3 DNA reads TGCGCCAGCAGGCGGGTGACAGGGTTGAACACTGAAGCTTTCTTT.

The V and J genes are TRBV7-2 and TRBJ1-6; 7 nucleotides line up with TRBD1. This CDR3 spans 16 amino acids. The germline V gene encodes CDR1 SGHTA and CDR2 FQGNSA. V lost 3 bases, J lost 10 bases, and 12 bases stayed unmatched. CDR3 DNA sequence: TGTGCCAGCAGCTTTGGGAGACAGGGTATCTACTCACCCCTCCACTTT. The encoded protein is CASSFGRQGIYSPLHF.

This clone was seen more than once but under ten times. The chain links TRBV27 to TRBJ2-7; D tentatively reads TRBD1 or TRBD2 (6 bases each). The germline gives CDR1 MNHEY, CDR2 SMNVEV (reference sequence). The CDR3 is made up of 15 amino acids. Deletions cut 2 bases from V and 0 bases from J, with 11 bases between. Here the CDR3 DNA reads TGTGCCAGCAGTTTACAGGGGAGGACCTCCTACGAGCAGTACTTC. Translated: CASSLQGRTSYEQYF.

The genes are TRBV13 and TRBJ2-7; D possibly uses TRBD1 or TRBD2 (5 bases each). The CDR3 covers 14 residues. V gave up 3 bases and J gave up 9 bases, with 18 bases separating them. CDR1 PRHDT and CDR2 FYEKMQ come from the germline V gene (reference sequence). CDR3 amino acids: CASSFGTHIVGQYF. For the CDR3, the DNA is TGTGCCAGCAGCTTTGGGACCCATATCGTCGGGCAGTACTTC.

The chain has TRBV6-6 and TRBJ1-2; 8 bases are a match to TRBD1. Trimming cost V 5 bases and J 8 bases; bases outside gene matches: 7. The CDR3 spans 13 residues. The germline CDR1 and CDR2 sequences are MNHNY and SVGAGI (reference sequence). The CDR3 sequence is CASSQDRERGYTF. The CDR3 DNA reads TGTGCCAGCAGTCAGGACAGGGAGAGGGGCTACACCTTC.

The CDR3 bases are TGTGCCAGCAGCTTAAATAGCGGGGGCCCGCAGTACTTC. Protein sequence: CASSLNSGGPQYF. V usage is TRBV7-2 and J usage is TRBJ2-7, with 9 bases identical to TRBD2. Germline V gene data show CDR1 as SGHTA and CDR2 as FQGNSA. J was trimmed by 9 bases and V by 2 bases; bases with no gene match: 5. The CDR3 is 13 amino acids.

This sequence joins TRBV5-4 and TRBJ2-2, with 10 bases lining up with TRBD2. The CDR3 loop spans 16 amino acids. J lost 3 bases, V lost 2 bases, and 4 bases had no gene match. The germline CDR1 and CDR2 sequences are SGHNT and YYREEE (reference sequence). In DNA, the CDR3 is TGTGCCAGCAGCTTTGGACTAGCGGCTGACACCGGGGAGCTGTTTTTT. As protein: CASSFGLAADTGELFF.

CDR3 DNA sequence: TGTGCCAGCAGCGTAGCCCTAGGGCCAGGCAATGAGCAGTTCTTC. It is translated as CASSVALGPGNEQFF. The J gene is TRBJ2-1, the V gene TRBV9; D remains ambiguous. Looked up from germline, CDR1 is SGDLS and CDR2 is YYNGEE. The CDR3 has 15 residues. V gave up 0 bases and J gave up 6 bases, with 13 bases separating them.